This T cell receptor (beta chain) was recovered during a study of human T cells and chemical hapten exposure. General observations from the study: Sensitization with DPC brought no change to TCRs above 1 in 1000 in frequency.

CDR1 SGHTA and CDR2 FQGTGA come from the germline V gene. This CDR3 contains 13 residues. The V end was cut by 5 bases, the J end by 6 bases, with 11 bases between. This clonotype was recorded a few times. Antigen specificity is unknown. MiXCR was run by TCRdb on the RACE reads, yielding one entry per CDR3 protein. This table holds some 77,000 distinct CDR3 sequences, around 9.3% found once. Time point of the sample: healthy volunteer bleed at 6 weeks. Unfractionated whole blood was the source from which total RNA was extracted. The clonotype originates from a female donor in good health. Some clones in this sample may be carry-over from other donors' samples. This chain uses TRBV7-3 with TRBJ2-1; possibly TRBD1 or TRBD2 for D (5 bases each). The specimen was whole blood. CDR3 DNA: TGTGCCAGCAGCAACGGGGCCTCCAATGAGCAGTTCTTC. This codes for CASSNGASNEQFF.